Sequencing of this T cell receptor (beta chain) was carried out in a study of blood T cell repertoires in COVID-19 (dated by TCRdb to about 2020). Context from the whole study: Samples covering the acute and convalescent phases of COVID-19 were provided by collaborators in the United States, Italy and Spain. The material from the prospective study consisted of cDNA or gDNA derived from T cells, B-cell-depleted T cells, or PBMCs. Subjects who had been exposed to COVID-19, were actively infected with it, or had recovered from it provided the deeply sampled blood TCRbeta repertoires that made up the dataset. The repertoires were released in a freely available public database intended as a resource for research on the immune response to SARS-CoV-2. Samples were obtained from the ongoing ImmuneRACE study (first 160 participants) and from over a thousand subjects provided by 6 global collaborators. Nearly every sample came with metadata listing a de-identified subject ID, COVID-19 status, age in years and sex. HLA class I and class II types, where available, came from metadata supplied by the sample provider rather than from assay-based typing. The study at large found these results: Clinical and demographic metadata were provided uncurated, with the amount varying by source and participant.

The collaborating institutions used their own protocols to collect whole blood in K2EDTA tubes. Collaborator samples were shipped for TCRbeta analysis as frozen whole blood, isolated PBMCs, or DNA extracted from either sample type. Turning to this clone: Its specific antigen is unknown. Per-base qualities were not stored, and no clone one base away is much larger.

The CDR3 goes from the cysteine to the phenylalanine over 13 residues. The entry retains the CDR3 DNA only, 39 bases that are in frame from base 1. CDR1 and CDR2 were assigned from the germline V gene as MNHEY and SVGAGI. The junction carries 7 bases between V and J, which are trimmed by 6 bases and 4 bases respectively. The immunoSEQ Assay, a bias-controlled multiplex PCR, was used to amplify TCRbeta CDR3 regions from genomic DNA. The published analysis was carried out like this. Nucleated cell counts per sample were estimated from amplification of reference gene primers within the assay. To quantify the absolute abundance of each unique TCRbeta CDR3 rearrangement, sequence reads were collapsed and filtered. For each sample, productive Simpson clonality was calculated by taking the square root of Simpson's diversity index across productive rearrangements. TCRdb obtained this table from immuneACCESS and retained in-frame rearrangements with V and J assigned. These tables miss some clones; where compared with another copy, unresolved V genes account for less than half of the shortfall, and the remainder is unexplained. That table is the source of V, J and clone size, and D and trimming were worked out from the DNA. This sample holds about 100,000 clones; 60% to 85% were observed only once. The top ten constitute roughly 4% of the sample.

The receptor was isolated from a man between 65 and 80 years old with acute or convalescent COVID-19. Sequenced: peripheral blood. The sequence is built from TRBV6-5 and TRBJ1-6, with TRBD1 tentatively as D gene (6 bases match). The CDR3 protein sequence reads: CASSDRYNSPLHF. The DNA reads TGTGCCAGCAGCGACAGGTATAATTCACCCCTCCACTTT.